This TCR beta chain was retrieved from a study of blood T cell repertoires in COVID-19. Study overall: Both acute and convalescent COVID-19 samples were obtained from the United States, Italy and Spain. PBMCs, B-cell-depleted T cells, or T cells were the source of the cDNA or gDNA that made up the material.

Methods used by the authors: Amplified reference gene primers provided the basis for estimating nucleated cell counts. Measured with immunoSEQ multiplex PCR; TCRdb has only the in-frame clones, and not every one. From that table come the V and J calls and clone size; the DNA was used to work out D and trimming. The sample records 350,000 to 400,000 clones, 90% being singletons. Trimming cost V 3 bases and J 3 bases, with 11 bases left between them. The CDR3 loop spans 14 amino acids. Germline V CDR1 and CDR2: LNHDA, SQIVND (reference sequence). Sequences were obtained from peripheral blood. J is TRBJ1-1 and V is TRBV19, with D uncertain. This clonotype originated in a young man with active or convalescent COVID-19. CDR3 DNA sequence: TGTGCCAGTAGTATTCTCCGCGGCGACACTGAAGCTTTCTTT. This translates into CASSILRGDTEAFF.